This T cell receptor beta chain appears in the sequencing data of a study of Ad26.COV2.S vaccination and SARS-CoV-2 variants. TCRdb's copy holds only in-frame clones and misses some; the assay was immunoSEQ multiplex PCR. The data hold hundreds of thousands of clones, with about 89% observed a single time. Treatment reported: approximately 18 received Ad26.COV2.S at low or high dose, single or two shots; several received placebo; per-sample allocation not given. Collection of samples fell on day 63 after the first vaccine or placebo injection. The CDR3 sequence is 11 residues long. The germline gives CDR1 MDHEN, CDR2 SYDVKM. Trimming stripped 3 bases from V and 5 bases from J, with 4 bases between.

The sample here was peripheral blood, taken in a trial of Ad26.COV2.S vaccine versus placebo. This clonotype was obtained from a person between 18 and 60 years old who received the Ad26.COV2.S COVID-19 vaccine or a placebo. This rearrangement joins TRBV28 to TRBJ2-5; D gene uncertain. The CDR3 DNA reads TGTGCCAGCAGTTTTTTCGAGACCCAGTACTTC. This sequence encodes CASSFFETQYF.